A single sample gave rise to the 20 T cell receptor beta chains below, sequenced in a study of cytomegalovirus exposure and HLA in healthy donors. Researchers ran the PCR with 60 Vbeta and 13 Jbeta primers. Data came from immunoSEQ multiplex PCR; TCRdb stores just in-frame clones and leaves some out. Among 65,000 to 85,000 clones listed, more than 60% were seen once. The sample comprised PBMCs. The receptors originated from a man in his fifties or sixties in good health and CMV-seropositive.

The rearrangement uses TRBV13 and TRBJ1-1; D remains unclear. The germline V gene has CDR1 PRHDT and CDR2 FYEKMQ (reference sequence). V was cut by 5 bases and J by 5 bases, with 9 bases left in between. The CDR3 runs 12 residues. CDR3 sequence: CASSQTETEAFF. The DNA of the CDR3 is TGTGCCAGCAGCCAAACAGAGACTGAAGCTTTCTTT.

The chain joins TRBV4-1 to TRBJ2-7; 9 bases match TRBD2. The V gene end was trimmed by 8 bases and the J gene end by 4 bases; junction bases not matched to a gene: 9. The CDR3 has 14 residues. Germline V CDR1 and CDR2: MGHRA, YSYEKL. The CDR3 loop reads CASEIRAGGYEQYF. DNA of the CDR3: TGCGCCAGCGAAATACGAGCGGGGGGATACGAGCAGTACTTC.

The chain recombines TRBV7-2 with TRBJ2-7; TRBD1 is a possible D gene (5 bases). Germline CDR1 SGHTA, CDR2 FQGNSA. The V gene lost 3 bases and the J gene lost 3 bases, with 12 bases spanning the gap. The CDR3 consists of 14 residues. CDR3 in DNA: TGTGCCAGCAGCTTCCCAGGGCTCGGCTACGAGCAGTACTTC. Translated, it gives CASSFPGLGYEQYF.

The chain employs TRBV27 and TRBJ2-5; weak D call: TRBD1 (6 bases). Near its end, the DNA agrees better with TRBJ2-7, so the J call may be wrong. Germline CDR1 reads MNHEY; CDR2 reads SMNVEV (reference sequence). This CDR3 has 12 amino acids. The CDR3: CASSPGQYEQYF. The CDR3 bases are TGTGCCAGCAGTCCGGGACAATACGAGCAGTACTTC.

This chain connects TRBV5-1 to TRBJ2-5; D remains unclear. The J call may be in error: the DNA end matches TRBJ2-7 better. Germline lookup yields CDR1 SGHRS and CDR2 YFSETQ. The CDR3 consists of 13 residues. CDR3 in amino acids: CASSLYVSYEQYF. Here the CDR3 DNA reads TGCGCCAGCAGCTTGTATGTCTCCTACGAGCAGTACTTC.

The chain recombines TRBV27 with TRBJ1-1; D uncertain. Germline CDR1 reads MNHEY; CDR2 reads SMNVEV (reference sequence). The CDR3 totals 13 residues. With 3 bases removed from V and 0 bases from J, the gap between germline ends came to 5 bases. CDR3 region: CASSFRLNTEAFF. Written as DNA, the CDR3 is TGTGCCAGCAGTTTCCGGTTGAACACTGAAGCTTTCTTT.

The table lists this clone with a few counts. The chain combines TRBV7-2 with TRBJ2-1; TRBD2 matches at 10 bases. Germline V gene sequence: CDR1 SGHTA, CDR2 FQGNSA. The CDR3 loop spans 15 amino acids. Trimming removed 1 base from V and 9 bases from J; junction bases left unmatched: 6. For the CDR3, the DNA is TGTGCCAGCAGCTTAGTCCTAGCGGGAGACAGTGAGCAGTTCTTC. Amino acids: CASSLVLAGDSEQFF.

This chain connects TRBV10-3 to TRBJ2-5, with D possibly TRBD1 on 5 matching bases. Germline CDR1 and CDR2: ENHRY and SYGVKD. CDR3 size: 13 residues. Trimming took 6 bases from V and 2 from J, leaving 10 bases between them. The CDR3 here is CAIRGRQQETQYF. As DNA, the CDR3 is TGTGCCATCAGAGGCAGACAGCAAGAGACCCAGTACTTC.

The CDR3 DNA follows: TGTGCCACCAGCAGCCCGGACAGCATTAGCAATCAGCCCCAGCATTTT. Its protein product is CATSSPDSISNQPQHF. The chain couples TRBV15 to TRBJ1-5, with a tentative D call TRBD1 (6 bases). The germline gives CDR1 LNHNV, CDR2 YYDKDF (reference sequence). V was shortened by 3 bases and J by 0 bases, with 12 bases between the two germline ends. CDR3 length: 16 residues.

The V call is TRBV30, the J call TRBJ2-7; 7 nucleotides line up with TRBD2. Germline assignment: CDR1 GTSNPN and CDR2 SVGIG (reference sequence). This CDR3 is 13 amino acids long. The junction had 6 bases not matched to a gene; V was cut back by 7 bases and J by 0 bases. The CDR3 loop is CASGLADSYEQYF. CDR3 nucleotide sequence: TGTGCCTCCGGGCTAGCGGACTCCTACGAGCAGTACTTC.

CDR3 region: CASSPGTGGGGVYNEQFF. CDR3 nucleotides: TGCGCCAGCAGCCCCGGGACAGGGGGCGGCGGAGTCTACAATGAGCAGTTCTTC. The gene calls are TRBV5-1 and TRBJ2-1; 12 nucleotides agree with TRBD1. The J segment lost 3 bases and the V segment lost 4 bases, leaving 11 bases of the junction unmatched. CDR3 length equals 18 residues. The germline V gene has CDR1 SGHRS and CDR2 YFSETQ.

The chain combines TRBV4-1 with TRBJ2-7, with TRBD1 matching 7 bases. From germline, CDR1 is MGHRA and CDR2 YSYEKL. CDR3 length equals 13 residues. The V and J ends lost 2 bases and 2 bases, in that order; junction bases with no gene match: 0. CDR3 amino acids: CASSQQGAYEQYF. The CDR3 bases are TGCGCCAGCAGCCAACAGGGGGCCTACGAGCAGTACTTC.

The chain combines TRBV5-1 with TRBJ2-3; 7 bases fit TRBD2. The CDR3 totals 16 residues. Germline CDR1 reads SGHRS; CDR2 reads YFSETQ. Germline trimming cut 2 bases from V and 0 bases from J; bases unmatched to any gene: 6. The CDR3 DNA reads as TGCGCCAGCAGCTTCCGGACTAGTCCCAGCACAGATACGCAGTATTTT. Translating gives CASSFRTSPSTDTQYF.

This rearrangement joins TRBV12-5 to TRBJ1-4; TRBD1 might be the D (5 bases). This CDR3 has 14 amino acids. Per germline, CDR1 LGHNT and CDR2 FRNRAP. V was trimmed by 2 bases and J by 4 bases, leaving 8 bases between them. The CDR3 nucleotides read TGTGCTAGTGGTTTGCAGGGCGGTAATGAAAAACTGTTTTTT. Translation: CASGLQGGNEKLFF.

The CDR3 spells CASSLNAGGPTDTQYF. CDR3 in DNA: TGTGCCAGCAGCTTAAACGCGGGAGGCCCCACAGATACGCAGTATTTT. The chain joins TRBV7-3 to TRBJ2-3; 8 nucleotides line up with TRBD2. Unmatched junction bases numbered 5, after V lost 1 base and J lost 2 bases. The CDR3 runs to 16 residues. The germline CDR1 and CDR2 sequences are SGHTA and FQGTGA. Full variable domain (outside the CDR3, taken from reference TRBV7-3 and TRBJ2-3): GAGVSQTPSNKVTEKGKYVELRCDPISGHTALYWYRQSLGQGPEFLIYFQGTGAADDSGLPNDRFFAVRPEGSVSTLKIQRTERGDSAVYLCASSLNAGGPTDTQYFGPGTRLTVL.

The CDR3 loop is CASSLGLAYNEQFF. In DNA form, the CDR3 reads TGTGCCAGCAGTTTGGGACTAGCATACAATGAGCAGTTCTTC. The gene calls are TRBV27 and TRBJ2-1; 9 bases fit TRBD2. Germline lookup yields CDR1 MNHEY and CDR2 SMNVEV (reference sequence). With 3 bases clipped from V and 4 bases from J, the junction kept 1 base outside the gene matches. This CDR3 is built from 14 residues.

The V gene is TRBV18, the J gene TRBJ1-1; no definite D call. Deletions cut 0 bases from V and 1 base from J, with 6 bases between. The CDR3 contains 14 residues. Germline values: CDR1 KGHSH, CDR2 LQKENI. CDR3 nucleotide sequence: TGTGCCAGCTCACCACCTACCGGGAACACTGAAGCTTTCTTT. Encoded protein: CASSPPTGNTEAFF.

V usage is TRBV18 and J usage is TRBJ1-3; possible D gene TRBD1, 5 bases. Per germline, CDR1 KGHSH and CDR2 LQKENI. Trimming pared 3 bases from V and 0 bases from J, leaving 12 bases between. The CDR3 covers 16 residues. The CDR3 reads CASSPGGASSGNTIYF. CDR3 DNA: TGTGCCAGCTCACCGGGAGGGGCAAGCTCTGGAAACACCATATATTTT.

V is TRBV11-3 and J is TRBJ2-1; 16 nucleotides line up with TRBD2. The CDR3 loop spans 16 amino acids. In germline, CDR1 is SGHNT, CDR2 YENEEA. The J segment lost 5 bases and the V segment lost 5 bases, leaving 3 bases of the junction unmatched. CDR3 loop: CASSLGTSGRDNEQFF. CDR3 sequence (DNA): TGTGCCAGCAGCCTTGGGACTAGCGGGAGGGACAATGAGCAGTTCTTC.

V is TRBV15 and J is TRBJ1-1; possible D gene TRBD1, 6 bases. The CDR3 length is 13 residues. The germline V gene has CDR1 LNHNV and CDR2 YYDKDF (reference sequence). Trimming removed 5 bases from V and 10 bases from J, with 17 bases in between. CDR3 in DNA: TGTGCCACCAGCGACACAGGGAACCCCATAGCTTTCTTT. Translated, it gives CATSDTGNPIAFF.